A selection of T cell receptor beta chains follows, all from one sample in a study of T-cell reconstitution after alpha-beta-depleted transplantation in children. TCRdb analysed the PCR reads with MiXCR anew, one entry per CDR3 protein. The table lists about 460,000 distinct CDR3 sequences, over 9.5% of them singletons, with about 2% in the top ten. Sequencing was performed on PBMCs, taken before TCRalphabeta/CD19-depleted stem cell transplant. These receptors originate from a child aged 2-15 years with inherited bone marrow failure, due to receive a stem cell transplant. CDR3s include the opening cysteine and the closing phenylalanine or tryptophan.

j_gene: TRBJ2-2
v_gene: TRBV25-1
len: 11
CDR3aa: CASSVGPELFF

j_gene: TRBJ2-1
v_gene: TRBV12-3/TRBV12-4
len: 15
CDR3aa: CASSPGIAQYNEQFF

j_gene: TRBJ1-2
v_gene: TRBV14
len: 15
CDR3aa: CASSQRGRTNYGYTF

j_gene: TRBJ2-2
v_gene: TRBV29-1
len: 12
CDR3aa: CSVLRSAGELFF

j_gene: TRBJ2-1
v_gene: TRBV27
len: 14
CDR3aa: CASSWTSINNEQFF

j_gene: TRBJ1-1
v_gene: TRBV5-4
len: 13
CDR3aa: CASTAAGATEAFF

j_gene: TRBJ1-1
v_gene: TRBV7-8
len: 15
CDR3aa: CASSLGVFGNTEAFF

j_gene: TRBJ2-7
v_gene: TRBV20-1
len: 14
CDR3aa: CSARPGTGSFEQYF

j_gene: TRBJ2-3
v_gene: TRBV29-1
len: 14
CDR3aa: CSVLTSGRTDTQYF

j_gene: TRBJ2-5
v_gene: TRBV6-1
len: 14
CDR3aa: CASSEGGARETQYF

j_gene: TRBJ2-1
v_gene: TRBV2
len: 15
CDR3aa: CASSGRTGSNNEQFF

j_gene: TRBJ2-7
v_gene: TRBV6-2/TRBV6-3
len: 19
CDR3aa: CASSHNVRIGDIHPTSSRF

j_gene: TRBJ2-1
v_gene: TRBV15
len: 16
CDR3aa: CATSSRINPGEVMQFF

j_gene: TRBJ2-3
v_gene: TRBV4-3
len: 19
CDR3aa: CASSQDPASGLEKSDTQYF

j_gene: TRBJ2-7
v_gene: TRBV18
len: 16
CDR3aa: CASSPLPREGPYEQYF

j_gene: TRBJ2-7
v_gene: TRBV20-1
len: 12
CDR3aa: CSASRTEVEQYF

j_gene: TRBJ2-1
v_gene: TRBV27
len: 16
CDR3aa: CASSLFPGQGVGEQFF

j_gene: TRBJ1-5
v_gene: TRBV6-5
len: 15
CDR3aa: CASSWDREGGQPQHF

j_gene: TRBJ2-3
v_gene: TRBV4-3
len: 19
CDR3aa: CASSQIAGTATKSTDTQYF

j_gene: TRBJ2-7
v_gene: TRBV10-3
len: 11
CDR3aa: CAIGEGYEQYF

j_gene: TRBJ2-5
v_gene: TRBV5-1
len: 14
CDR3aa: CASTWNSVQETQYF

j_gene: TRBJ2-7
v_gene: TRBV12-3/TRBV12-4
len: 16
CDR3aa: CASSLSPSGRVYEQYF

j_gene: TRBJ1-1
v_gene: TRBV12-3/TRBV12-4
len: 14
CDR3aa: CASSFEGLNTEAFF

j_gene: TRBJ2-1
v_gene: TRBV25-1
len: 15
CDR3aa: CASLRLSGRRNEQFF

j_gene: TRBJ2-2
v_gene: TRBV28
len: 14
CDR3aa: CASSLVRYSGELFF